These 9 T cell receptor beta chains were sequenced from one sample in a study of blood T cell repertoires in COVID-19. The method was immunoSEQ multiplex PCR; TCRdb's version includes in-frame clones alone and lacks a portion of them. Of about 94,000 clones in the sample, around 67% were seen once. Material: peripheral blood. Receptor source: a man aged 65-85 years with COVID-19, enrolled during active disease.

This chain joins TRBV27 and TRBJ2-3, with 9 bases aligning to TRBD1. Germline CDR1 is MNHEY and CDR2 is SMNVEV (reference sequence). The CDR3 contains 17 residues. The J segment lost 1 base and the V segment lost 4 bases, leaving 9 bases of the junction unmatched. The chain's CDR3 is CASSSRTGVEGTDTQYF. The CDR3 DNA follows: TGTGCCAGCAGTTCCCGGACAGGGGTGGAGGGCACAGATACGCAGTATTTT.

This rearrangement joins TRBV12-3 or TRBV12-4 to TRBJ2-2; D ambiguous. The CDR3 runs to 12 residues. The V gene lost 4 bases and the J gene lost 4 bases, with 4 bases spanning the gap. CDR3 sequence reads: CASSYSTGELFF. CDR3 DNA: TGTGCCAGCAGTTACTCCACCGGGGAGCTGTTTTTT.

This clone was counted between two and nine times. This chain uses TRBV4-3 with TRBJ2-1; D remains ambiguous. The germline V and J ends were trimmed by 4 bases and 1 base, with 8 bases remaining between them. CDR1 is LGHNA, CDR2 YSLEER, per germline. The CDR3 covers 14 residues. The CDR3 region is CASSPSWSYNEQFF. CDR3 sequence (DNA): TGCGCCAGCAGCCCAAGCTGGTCCTACAATGAGCAGTTCTTC.

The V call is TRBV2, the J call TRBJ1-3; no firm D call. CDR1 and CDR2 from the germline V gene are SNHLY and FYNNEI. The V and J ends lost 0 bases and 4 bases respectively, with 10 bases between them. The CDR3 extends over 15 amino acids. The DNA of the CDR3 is TGTGCCAGCAGTGAAGCGCTTCTCGGGGGAAACACCATATATTTT. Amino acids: CASSEALLGGNTIYF.

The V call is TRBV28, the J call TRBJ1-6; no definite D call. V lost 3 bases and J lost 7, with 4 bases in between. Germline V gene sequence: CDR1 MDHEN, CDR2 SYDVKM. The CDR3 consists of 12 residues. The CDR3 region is CASSLGNSPLHF. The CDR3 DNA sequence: TGTGCCAGCAGTTTGGGCAATTCACCCCTCCACTTT.

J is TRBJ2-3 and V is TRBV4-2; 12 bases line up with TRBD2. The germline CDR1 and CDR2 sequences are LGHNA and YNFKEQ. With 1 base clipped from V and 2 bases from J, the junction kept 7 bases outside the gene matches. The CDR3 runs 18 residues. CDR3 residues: CASSQGPSGRGLTDTQYF. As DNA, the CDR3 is TGTGCCAGCAGCCAAGGGCCTAGCGGGAGGGGACTCACAGATACGCAGTATTTT.

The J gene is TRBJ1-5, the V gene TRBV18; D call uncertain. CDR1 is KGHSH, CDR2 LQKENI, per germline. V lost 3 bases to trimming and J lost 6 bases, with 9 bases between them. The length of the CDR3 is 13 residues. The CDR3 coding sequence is TGTGCCAGCTCACCCGCGGTAATTCAGCCCCAGCATTTT. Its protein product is CASSPAVIQPQHF.

The CDR3 spells CASSRTGILNTIYF. CDR3 nucleotide sequence: TGTGCCAGCAGCCGCACAGGGATTTTGAACACCATATATTTT. The chain uses TRBV28 and TRBJ1-3; tentatively, D is TRBD1 (6 bases). Trimming removed 6 bases from V and 7 bases from J, with 16 bases in between. Per the germline V gene, CDR1 is MDHEN and CDR2 is SYDVKM. The CDR3 contains 14 residues.

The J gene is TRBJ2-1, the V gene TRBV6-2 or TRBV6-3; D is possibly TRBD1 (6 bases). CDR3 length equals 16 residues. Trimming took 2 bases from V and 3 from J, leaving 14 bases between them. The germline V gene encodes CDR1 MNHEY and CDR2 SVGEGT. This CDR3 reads CASSYDAGANYNEQFF. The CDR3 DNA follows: TGTGCCAGCAGTTACGATGCAGGGGCAAACTACAATGAGCAGTTCTTC.